This T cell receptor (beta chain) appears in the sequencing data of a study of T-cell memory formation after mild COVID-19. Germline CDR1 MNHEY, CDR2 SMNVEV (reference sequence). The CDR3 spans 13 residues. The V gene lost 4 bases and the J gene lost 5 bases, with 9 bases spanning the gap. Constant-segment primers served in 5'RACE that generated TCR alpha and TCR beta cDNA libraries bearing sample barcodes and UMIs. Each CDR3 protein gets one entry after TCRdb re-called the 5' RACE reads with MiXCR. The table lists roughly 400,000 distinct CDR3 sequences, more than 15% of them singletons, with about 22% in the top ten. This clonotype was found a few times.

The chain couples TRBV27 to TRBJ2-1; D might be TRBD2 (6 bases). The TCR was taken from a man between 18 and 29 years old who had mild COVID-19 (a few samples of this study predate the infection). Cell type and time point are not known. The material sequenced was PBMCs or a T cell subset sorted from them (not recorded which). The CDR3 DNA reads TGTGCCAGCAGTTCCTCGGGGGACAATGAGCAGTTCTTC. This encodes CASSSSGDNEQFF.